The source of this T cell receptor beta chain is a study of tumor-infiltrating lymphocytes in primary liver carcinoma. Production of TCR beta cDNA used 400 to 650 ng total RNA together with a constant-region primer. ARM-PCR was slightly modified, and three nested multiplex PCR rounds with it gave rise to the TCR beta libraries. TCRdb reprocessed the multiplex PCR reads with MiXCR, giving one entry per CDR3 protein. This table has almost 200,000 distinct CDR3 sequences, less than 65% appearing once. Germline DNA was also extracted, while the blood RNA originated from unsorted whole blood. The TCR sequence derives from an older woman with primary liver carcinoma and hepatitis B virus infection. The specimen was peripheral blood.

CDR3 nucleotide sequence: TGTGCCAGCAGCTTACAGGGACTAGACCAAGAGACCCAGTACTTC. Its translation is CASSLQGLDQETQYF. The chain carries TRBV7-3 and TRBJ2-5; 8 bases agree with TRBD2. The CDR3 has 15 residues. Germline V CDR1 and CDR2: SGHTA, FQGTGA. V was pared by 2 bases and J by 0 bases, with 2 bases of the junction left unmatched.